This TCR beta chain was identified in a study of regulatory T cells in long-lasting Graves disease (dated by TCRdb to the early 2020s). Background on the whole study: Newly diagnosed Graves' disease patients had taken antithyroid drugs for less than 3 months. The study took place in China and was registered as a clinical trial. A total of roughly 35 samples underwent TCR sequencing: about 13 from persistent and roughly 20 from newly diagnosed Graves' disease patients. Patients with persistent Graves' disease were compared with patients with newly diagnosed Graves' disease using TCR sequencing and RNA sequencing of peripheral blood. Results and caveats for the whole study, not just this receptor: The small sample size was acknowledged by the authors as a limitation that may reduce accuracy. Only peripheral blood was studied, because thyroid tissue, the primary lesion, was inaccessible. Compared with newly diagnosed patients, patients with persistent Graves' disease had lower TCR Shannon entropy and fewer highly expanded clones, which suggests clonal expansion. Sequencing and analysis were limited to the TCR beta chain. Patients with persistent disease shared more public clonotypes (around 2,500) than newly diagnosed patients did (nearly 1,000).

This clonotype was recorded many times. No antigen is known for it. Base quality data are lacking; no much larger clone is found one base away. Libraries were constructed by multiplex PCR. The run used an Illumina HiSeq 4000. TCR beta libraries were built with iRepertoire HTBI primers and Arm-PCR amplification of CDR3 regions. PCR products were gel purified before sequencing. Under the source paper's analysis protocol: Across samples, 60 to 70 TRBV and approximately 15 TRBJ segments were identified and used for gene usage analysis of CDR3 amino acid clonotypes. Filtered high-quality paired reads were merged into contigs using COPE and FqMerger. BLAST was used to align contigs to IMGT TRBV, TRBD and TRBJ reference genes, with CDR3 defined following IMGT. Clonotypes above 0.1% frequency were classified as highly expanded clones. Shannon entropy served as the measure of repertoire diversity, while the Gini coefficient captured V-J evenness. Public clonotypes were defined as clonotypes shared by more than one individual. In-frame beta chains were kept once TCRdb had trimmed the public reads at Q25 with fastp and called clones with MiXCR. Entries that share a CDR3 protein sequence are merged under the most common genes and DNA. The V and J calls, along with clone size, are taken from TCRdb and not from the paper's own processing. For this sample there are about 450,000 distinct CDR3 sequences; less than 15% appear just once. The ten largest clones add up to more than 15% of the sample.

Sample time point, as interpreted from the label and publication: newly diagnosed GD, antithyroid drugs for less than 3 months. For both TCR sequencing and RNA sequencing, RNA was extracted from PBMCs in TRIzol. The diagnosis of Graves' disease followed American Thyroid Association guidelines. Recruitment of patients was carried out at an endocrinology department in Xi'an, China. Each patient gave roughly 8.4 milliliters of peripheral blood, collected in an EDTA anticoagulant tube. Ficoll Paque Plus density gradient separation was used to isolate PBMCs, and no additional T cell sorting was done. An Agilent 2100 Bioanalyzer and agarose gel were used to check RNA quality, while a NanoDrop 2000 measured RNA concentration. These data were also filed under a second study, of T cells in Graves' hyperthyroidism and ophthalmopathy. The second study reports: A patient counted as having stable Graves' hyperthyroidism if no progression to ophthalmopathy occurred over 18 months of follow-up. Hyperthyroidism patients were newly diagnosed, with disease duration under 2 months, and aged 18 to 65 years. Exclusion was applied to patients with uncontrolled infections, other autoimmune diseases, pregnancy or lactation. Diagnoses relied on clinical symptoms, serum thyroxine and TRAb, thyroid ultrasound and orbital computed tomography. For the first round of RT-PCR on the TCR CDR3, the HTBI primer set was used together with the Qiagen OneStep RT-PCR kit. Most expanded thyroid clonotypes (frequency above 0.001) were also found in blood, which suggests that blood repertoires may mirror thyroid immune responses. A 13 V-J signature model separated ophthalmopathy from stable hyperthyroidism, with just over 85% sensitivity and 81.08% specificity in cross-validation and 80%/75% in testing. In validation, the model predicted progression to ophthalmopathy a median of 6.5 months before onset, with approximately 71% sensitivity and 72.22% specificity. To identify distinguishing TCR V-J signatures, a discovery cohort of 100 or so patients was used, comprising 40 to 45 with Graves' ophthalmopathy and some 60 with stable Graves' hyperthyroidism. An independent validation cohort of fewer than 20 hyperthyroidism patients and about 16 patients who later progressed to ophthalmopathy tested prospective prediction of ophthalmopathy. The 75 to 100 discovery patients were divided at random into training and test sets in a 7:3 ratio. Thyroid tissue and blood T-cell repertoires from roughly six Graves' hyperthyroidism patients were also compared in the study. Once sampling was done, hyperthyroidism patients were given methimazole at a starting dose of 30 mg daily, whereas ophthalmopathy patients were given high-dose intravenous methylprednisolone. Libraries were constructed in a second round of multiplex PCR, after which size selection and purification were carried out. Libraries were sequenced paired-end with 100 bp reads on an Illumina HiSeq2000. SOAPnuke was used to process the raw data, throwing out any read that contained adapters or uncalled bases, had a mean Phred below 15, or lacked an exact constant-primer or identifier match. COPE v1.2.5 was used to merge the high-quality paired reads, and each unique nucleotide sequence was defined as a clonotype. Clonotypes were aligned to IMGT TRBV, TRBD and TRBJ reference segments using MiTCR v1.1. Only V-J combinations with frequency above 0.0001, covering roughly 99% of repertoires, were analysed. A TCS score was defined as the ratio between F50 (clonal expansion) and ExV (chaos), using BLOSUM62-based TCRdist between CDR3 peptides within each V-J. Welch's t-statistics and random forest reduced several hundred V-J features to 10 to 15, which were used in a naive Bayes classifier (R e1071). No statistical method was used to fix the sample size in advance, and group allocation was not hidden from the investigators. The paper reports TCR Vbeta CDR3 sequencing of some 140 peripheral blood samples: approximately 43 ophthalmopathy, roughly 74 hyperthyroidism and around 17 progressor patients.

The sequence came from a woman in her forties or fifties with Graves disease. Donor details come from another sample of the same person, matched by shared clones. Sequenced here: peripheral blood mononuclear cells (PBMCs), sampled at new diagnosis, from a patient treated with antithyroid drugs.

The CDR3 here reads CASSFAGIDYEQYF. The nucleotide sequence is TGTGCCAGCAGTTTCGCAGGGATTGACTACGAGCAGTACTTC. Recombination linked TRBV12-3 or TRBV12-4 to TRBJ2-7; TRBD1 could be the D gene, as 5 bases match. V loses 3 bases of germline sequence and J loses 3 bases, and the interval between the two ends is 12 bases. The CDR3 spans 14 residues, from the cysteine through the phenylalanine. Only CDR3 DNA remains: 42 bases, in frame from the first base.